This is a list of T cell receptor beta chains from one sample in a study of shared clonotypes between healthy human individuals. Sequencing was performed with immunoSEQ multiplex PCR; in TCRdb, only in-frame clones are kept and a portion is missing. The repertoire holds roughly 2.6 million clones, with 90% to 95% as singletons. Sample: naive CD4+ T cells sorted from blood. The receptors were sampled from a man between 18 and 35 years old in good health. Both conserved end residues are part of each CDR3. Fields, in order: V gene, clone size, J gene, D gene, CDR3 DNA, CDR3 protein. The D gene is left open where the match is weak. Clone size appears in some rows only: once, few, many, or a class for an expanded clone.

v_call: TRBV18; clone_size: .; j_call: TRBJ2-2; d_call: TRBD1; cdr3_nt: TGTGCCAGCTCACCCCCACTCGGAGGACAGGGGGTCTCCGGGGAGCTGTTTTTT; cdr3_aa: CASSPPLGGQGVSGELFF
v_call: TRBV5-1; clone_size: .; j_call: TRBJ2-3; d_call: TRBD2; cdr3_nt: TGCGCCAGCAGCTCCTCCTTAGCGGGGTCGGCAGATACGCAGTATTTT; cdr3_aa: CASSSSLAGSADTQYF
v_call: TRBV5-1; clone_size: .; j_call: TRBJ2-2; d_call: TRBD2; cdr3_nt: TGCGCCAGCAGCGGAATCTCGTCGGGGGGCACCGGGGAGCTGTTTTTT; cdr3_aa: CASSGISSGGTGELFF
v_call: TRBV6-5; clone_size: .; j_call: TRBJ1-1; d_call: .; cdr3_nt: TGTGCCAGCAGTTGGATGACTGAGGGGCACACTGAAGCTTTCTTT; cdr3_aa: CASSWMTEGHTEAFF
v_call: TRBV6-5; clone_size: .; j_call: TRBJ2-1; d_call: TRBD2; cdr3_nt: TGTGCCAGCAGTTACGGCGGGGGCTCCTACAATGAGCAGTTCTTC; cdr3_aa: CASSYGGGSYNEQFF
v_call: TRBV2; clone_size: .; j_call: TRBJ2-7; d_call: TRBD1; cdr3_nt: TGTGCCAGCAGGGACGACAGGGGGGTCTACGAGCAGTACTTC; cdr3_aa: CASRDDRGVYEQYF
v_call: TRBV7-8; clone_size: .; j_call: TRBJ2-2; d_call: .; cdr3_nt: TGTGCCAGCAGCCCTAAGAACACCGGGGAGCTGTTTTTT; cdr3_aa: CASSPKNTGELFF
v_call: TRBV18; clone_size: .; j_call: TRBJ1-2; d_call: TRBD1; cdr3_nt: TGTGCCAGCTCACCGATGGACAGGTTGTCGTATGGCTACACCTTC; cdr3_aa: CASSPMDRLSYGYTF
v_call: TRBV29-1; clone_size: once; j_call: TRBJ1-2; d_call: .; cdr3_nt: TGCAGCGTTAGCGGGGCGGGGCGGGTTGGCTACACCTTC; cdr3_aa: CSVSGAGRVGYTF
v_call: TRBV5-6; clone_size: .; j_call: TRBJ2-1; d_call: .; cdr3_nt: TGTGCCAGCAGCTTAGAGGCTGAGCAGTTCTTC; cdr3_aa: CASSLEAEQFF
v_call: TRBV6-6; clone_size: few; j_call: TRBJ1-2; d_call: TRBD1; cdr3_nt: TGTGCCAGCAGTTCTCGGGCAGGGGGGAGTAGAGGCTACACCTTC; cdr3_aa: CASSSRAGGSRGYTF
v_call: TRBV6-5; clone_size: once; j_call: TRBJ1-3; d_call: .; cdr3_nt: TGTGCCAGCATCGGATCTGGAAACACCATATATTTT; cdr3_aa: CASIGSGNTIYF
v_call: TRBV4-1; clone_size: .; j_call: TRBJ1-4; d_call: .; cdr3_nt: TGCGCCAGCAGTCACGGGACGGGAAATGAAAAACTGTTTTTT; cdr3_aa: CASSHGTGNEKLFF
v_call: TRBV7-9; clone_size: .; j_call: TRBJ1-3; d_call: .; cdr3_nt: TGTGCCAGCAGCTGGACAGCCGGAAACACCATATATTTT; cdr3_aa: CASSWTAGNTIYF
v_call: TRBV23-1; clone_size: .; j_call: TRBJ2-4; d_call: .; cdr3_nt: TGCGCCAGCAGTCAGGGGAGCGCCAAAAACATTCAGTACTTC; cdr3_aa: CASSQGSAKNIQYF
v_call: TRBV5-1; clone_size: .; j_call: TRBJ2-3; d_call: .; cdr3_nt: TGCGCCAGCAGCTTGGCCGGTCCAGTAGTTACAGATACGCAGTATTTT; cdr3_aa: CASSLAGPVVTDTQYF
v_call: TRBV29-1; clone_size: .; j_call: TRBJ2-1; d_call: TRBD2; cdr3_nt: TGCAGCGTTAGGGAAAGGGGAACGGGAGGGCAGAATGAGCAGTTCTTC; cdr3_aa: CSVRERGTGGQNEQFF
v_call: TRBV5-1; clone_size: .; j_call: TRBJ1-2; d_call: .; cdr3_nt: TGCGCCAGCAGCTTGGCCTTCGGGGCGTTGGACTATGGCTACACCTTC; cdr3_aa: CASSLAFGALDYGYTF
v_call: TRBV5-1; clone_size: .; j_call: TRBJ2-1; d_call: .; cdr3_nt: TGCGCCAGCAGCTTGGTTGGCGGGAATGAGCAGTTCTTC; cdr3_aa: CASSLVGGNEQFF
v_call: TRBV4-1; clone_size: .; j_call: TRBJ2-3; d_call: TRBD2; cdr3_nt: TGCGCCAGCAGCCAAGGTGGGGTTAGCGGGGGACCCACAGATACGCAGTATTTT; cdr3_aa: CASSQGGVSGGPTDTQYF
v_call: TRBV7-8; clone_size: .; j_call: TRBJ2-6; d_call: .; cdr3_nt: TGTGCCAGCAGCTTTAGCTCTGGGGCCAACGTCCTGACTTTC; cdr3_aa: CASSFSSGANVLTF
v_call: TRBV7-9; clone_size: .; j_call: TRBJ1-1; d_call: .; cdr3_nt: TGTGCCAGCAGCACTACCGACAGATTCATGAACACTGAAGCTTTCTTT; cdr3_aa: CASSTTDRFMNTEAFF
v_call: TRBV5-1; clone_size: .; j_call: TRBJ2-5; d_call: TRBD2; cdr3_nt: TGCGCCAGCAGCTTGGGACCGGGGGGAGAGACCCAGTACTTC; cdr3_aa: CASSLGPGGETQYF
v_call: TRBV4-1; clone_size: .; j_call: TRBJ2-3; d_call: TRBD2; cdr3_nt: TGCGCCAGCAGCCCCCCAGATAGCGGGAGATATACGCAGTATTTT; cdr3_aa: CASSPPDSGRYTQYF
v_call: TRBV4-2; clone_size: .; j_call: TRBJ1-2; d_call: TRBD1; cdr3_nt: TGTGCCAGCAGCCAGGTCAACAGGGGAACGATCTATGGCTACACCTTC; cdr3_aa: CASSQVNRGTIYGYTF
v_call: TRBV7-9; clone_size: .; j_call: TRBJ2-1; d_call: .; cdr3_nt: TGTGCCAGCAGCTTAAACGCGGGAGAGCAGTTCTTC; cdr3_aa: CASSLNAGEQFF
v_call: TRBV28; clone_size: .; j_call: TRBJ1-1; d_call: TRBD1; cdr3_nt: TGTGCCAGCAGTTATCCCAGGGGGATATGGGGATATCCCAGGGGCGGGGACACTGAAGCTTTCTTT; cdr3_aa: CASSYPRGIWGYPRGGDTEAFF
v_call: TRBV30; clone_size: .; j_call: TRBJ1-5; d_call: TRBD1; cdr3_nt: TGTGCCTGGAGTGTAACAGGGGATAGCAATCAGCCCCAGCATTTT; cdr3_aa: CAWSVTGDSNQPQHF